This TCR beta chain stems from a study of T cell repertoires and leukemia-associated antigens. Study as a whole: Effective reads per sample ranged from about 3 to 5.0 million.

General study findings and limits: V, J, VDJ and CDR3 counts did not differ significantly among groups. Specificity and function of the expanded clones need further investigation.

This clonotype has at least ten counts. Its antigen is unidentified. Without fetal bovine serum, CD3+ T cells were rested overnight. TCRdb used MiXCR to reprocess the 5' RACE reads, holding one entry per CDR3 protein. This sample has some 12,000 distinct CDR3 sequences, with 42% found just once. The V gene's germline CDR1 is SQVTM and CDR2 ANQGSEA. The V gene lost 1 base and the J gene lost 3 bases, with 4 bases spanning the gap. The CDR3 has 11 residues. The clonotype comes from a female donor in good health. The specimen sequenced was CD3+ T cells sorted from blood and cultured. The chain couples TRBV29-1 to TRBJ2-7; D gene unclear. In DNA form, the CDR3 reads TGCAGCGTTGAAGCCGACTACGAGCAGTACTTC. Its protein is CSVEADYEQYF.